Each of the 6 T cell receptor beta chains below was sequenced from the same sample in a study of blood T cell repertoires in COVID-19. Produced via immunoSEQ multiplex PCR; TCRdb's table is partial and in-frame only. The profile shows 150,000 to 200,000 clones, 81% of them singletons. Sequencing was done on a sample of peripheral blood. These receptors were collected from a man between 60 and 75 years old with active or convalescent COVID-19.

The V gene is TRBV7-2, the J gene TRBJ2-5; 14 nucleotides match TRBD2. This CDR3 spans 18 amino acids. Germline V gene sequence: CDR1 SGHTA, CDR2 FQGNSA. V dropped 5 bases and J dropped 4; count of bases not matched to a gene: 12. This CDR3 is CASSRPGTSGSSLETQYF. CDR3 nucleotides: TGTGCCAGCAGCCGTCCCGGGACTAGCGGGAGTTCCCTAGAGACCCAGTACTTC.

V gene TRBV24-1 combines with J gene TRBJ1-2; 10 bases map to TRBD1. The length of the CDR3 is 15 residues. Germline-derived CDR1 and CDR2 are KGHDR and SFDVKD. V lost 5 bases and J lost 5; bases outside the gene matches: 7. In nucleotides, the CDR3 is TGTGCCACCAGTGGATCCGGGACAGGGGTGTATGGCTACACCTTC. Residues: CATSGSGTGVYGYTF.

This clone was recorded a few times. The V and J genes are TRBV6-5 and TRBJ1-6; 8 positions agree with TRBD1. Germline assignment: CDR1 MNHEY and CDR2 SVGAGI. This CDR3 spans 14 amino acids. J lost 10 bases, V lost 6 bases, and 8 bases had no gene match. The CDR3, as DNA: TGTGCCAGCAGGAAACAGGGGGTGATCTCACCCCTCCACTTT. As protein: CASRKQGVISPLHF.

This chain joins TRBV10-3 and TRBJ2-7; the match to TRBD1 covers 8 bases. This CDR3 region has 17 residues. Trimming cost V 0 bases and J 6 bases; bases outside gene matches: 13. CDR1 ENHRY and CDR2 SYGVKD come from the germline V gene. The CDR3 DNA is TGTGCCATCAGTGAGTCATCGACAGGGGCTAGGGTGAGCGAGCAGTACTTC. This sequence encodes CAISESSTGARVSEQYF.

V gene TRBV18 combines with J gene TRBJ2-1; 10 positions agree with TRBD1. The CDR3 contains 16 residues. V was clipped by 7 bases and J by 1 base; unmatched bases: 7. CDR1 is KGHSH and CDR2 is LQKENI in the germline V gene. CDR3 in amino acids: CASYDRDRGSYNEQFF. In nucleotides, the CDR3 is TGTGCCAGCTACGACCGGGACAGGGGATCCTACAATGAGCAGTTCTTC.

The gene calls are TRBV29-1 and TRBJ2-7, with 7 bases matching TRBD2. The CDR3 contains 16 residues. Germline lookup yields CDR1 SQVTM and CDR2 ANQGSEA. Unmatched junction bases numbered 12, after V lost 4 bases and J lost 0 bases. The CDR3 loop is CSVVSPRASGSYEQYF. The CDR3 region has the DNA TGCAGCGTTGTTTCCCCCCGAGCTAGCGGCTCCTACGAGCAGTACTTC.